The 21 T cell receptor beta chains listed next were all sequenced from one sample in a study of CXCR3-negative and CXCR3-positive naive CD8 T cells. Overall study results and limits: When CXCR3-positive naive cells were set against CXCR3-negative naive cells, the former had more hydrophobic TRB CDR3s.

Each TRB cDNA library was prepared by 5' RACE (with UMI labels). TCRdb re-analyzed the 5' RACE reads; it lists each CDR3 protein once, without DNA. This sample contains about 150,000 distinct CDR3 sequences. These receptors are not linked to any known antigen. What was sequenced was naive CXCR3+ CD8+ T cells from blood. The subset here: CD45RO-CCR7+CD27+CD95- naive CD8+ T cells expressing CXCR3 (TNR3+). These receptors were collected from a human donor in good health. Some clones in this sample may be carry-over from other donors' samples.

The chain links TRBV6-6 to TRBJ2-3; the D gene TCRdb calls, TRBD1, cannot be checked with no DNA. Germline V CDR1 and CDR2: MNHNY, SVGAGI (reference sequence). The CDR3 length is 16 residues. The CDR3 reads CASSYPDRRGTDTQYF.

The gene calls are TRBV28 and TRBJ2-7; the D call of TRBD1 rests on TCRdb alone, since no DNA is present to check it. Germline values: CDR1 MDHEN, CDR2 SYDVKM. CDR3 length equals 14 residues. CDR3 loop: CASRLGGSSYEQYF. The full variable domain, with the rest looked up from reference TRBV28 and TRBJ2-7, is DVKVTQSSRYLVKRTGEKVFLECVQDMDHENMFWYRQDPGLGLRLIYFSYDVKMKEKGDIPEGYSVSREKKERFSLILESASTNQTSMYLCASRLGGSSYEQYFGPGTRLTVT.

The chain carries TRBV28 and TRBJ2-7; TCRdb proposes TRBD1, but this gene call is untestable without DNA. Germline V CDR1 and CDR2: MDHEN, SYDVKM. The CDR3 contains 15 residues. CDR3 amino acids: CASSSPAGPTYEQYF.

The chain uses TRBV10-3 and TRBJ2-7. This CDR3 comprises 14 residues. Germline loops: CDR1 ENHRY, CDR2 SYGVKD. This CDR3 is CAITGGGSSYEQYF.

The chain links TRBV21-1 to TRBJ2-7; TCRdb reports TRBD1, a call that lacks DNA to check it against. TRBV21-1 is annotated as a pseudogene. The length of the CDR3 is 17 residues. CDR3 sequence reads: CASSKVPPSGRTYEQYF.

The chain uses TRBV28 and TRBJ2-1; TCRdb names TRBD2, which stays unverified in the absence of DNA. There are 14 residues in the CDR3. Per germline, CDR1 MDHEN and CDR2 SYDVKM. CDR3: CASEGSGEYNEQFF.

V is TRBV7-6 and J is TRBJ2-3; TCRdb indicates TRBD1, and absent DNA this call remains unverified. The CDR3 sequence is 14 residues long. Germline V CDR1 and CDR2: SGHVS, FNYEAQ. CDR3 sequence: CASTEGVTTDTQYF.

The chain carries TRBV10-3 and TRBJ1-6. There are 13 residues in the CDR3. Germline values: CDR1 ENHRY, CDR2 SYGVKD. The CDR3 is CAISESSGSPLHF.

V usage is TRBV21-1 and J usage is TRBJ1-1; the TCRdb D gene call, TRBD1, has no DNA to confirm it. TRBV21-1 is annotated as a pseudogene. This CDR3 is 16 amino acids long. The CDR3 loop reads CASTPFTRQGETEAFF.

The rearrangement joins TRBV12-3 or TRBV12-4 to TRBJ1-1; TCRdb's D gene call, TRBD1, goes unchecked for lack of DNA. The CDR3 contains 16 residues. This CDR3 is CASTTTSRAGRVGAFF.

The chain is built from TRBV7-9 and TRBJ1-4; the D gene TCRdb calls, TRBD1, cannot be checked with no DNA. Germline values: CDR1 SEHNR, CDR2 FQNEAQ (reference sequence). The CDR3 is made up of 15 amino acids. CDR3: CASSPPVGTGEKLFF.

J is TRBJ2-6 and V is TRBV12-3 or TRBV12-4; TCRdb lists TRBD1, though no DNA is available to test this call. The CDR3 has 18 residues. This CDR3 is CASSLETGGMAGANVLTF.

The J gene is TRBJ2-5, the V gene TRBV27. The CDR3 sequence is 16 residues long. Germline V gene sequence: CDR1 MNHEY, CDR2 SMNVEV (reference sequence). The CDR3 region is CASTPVPSFAGETQYF.

The V call is TRBV28, the J call TRBJ2-4. The CDR3 is 14 amino acids. The germline CDR1 and CDR2 sequences are MDHEN and SYDVKM. The CDR3 here is CASSSIQVEDIQYF.

V is TRBV5-4 and J is TRBJ2-2; TCRdb picks TRBD1, but there is no DNA to check that call. The germline gives CDR1 SGHNT, CDR2 YYREEE (reference sequence). The CDR3 runs 16 residues. The chain's CDR3 is CASSLLGGSNTGELFF.

This chain uses TRBV28 with TRBJ2-7. The CDR3 length is 15 residues. Germline loops: CDR1 MDHEN, CDR2 SYDVKM. The chain's CDR3 is CASSLSSGTPYEQYF.

The rearrangement links TRBV13 to TRBJ2-7. This CDR3 is 15 amino acids long. Germline V gene sequence: CDR1 PRHDT, CDR2 FYEKMQ (reference sequence). CDR3 region: CAISLGPTEGYEQYF.

The chain is built from TRBV2 and TRBJ2-2; TCRdb lists TRBD1, though no DNA is available to test this call. The germline V gene has CDR1 SNHLY and CDR2 FYNNEI. The CDR3 runs 17 residues. CDR3 loop: CASSEGLRDINTGELFF.

V gene TRBV6-5 combines with J gene TRBJ2-7; the TRBD1 assignment by TCRdb is unverifiable without DNA. CDR1 MNHEY and CDR2 SVGAGI come from the germline V gene. There are 15 residues in the CDR3. CDR3 in amino acids: CASSQDRDTGYEQYF.

The rearrangement links TRBV7-9 to TRBJ1-1. The CDR3 is 11 residues long. Germline lookup yields CDR1 SEHNR and CDR2 FQNEAQ (reference sequence). The CDR3 loop reads CASRVNTEAFF.

The rearrangement uses TRBV13 and TRBJ2-3; absent DNA, TCRdb's TRBD2 call cannot be checked. Per the germline V gene, CDR1 is PRHDT and CDR2 is FYEKMQ (reference sequence). The CDR3 length is 15 residues. The CDR3 sequence: CASSTLARLTDTQYF.